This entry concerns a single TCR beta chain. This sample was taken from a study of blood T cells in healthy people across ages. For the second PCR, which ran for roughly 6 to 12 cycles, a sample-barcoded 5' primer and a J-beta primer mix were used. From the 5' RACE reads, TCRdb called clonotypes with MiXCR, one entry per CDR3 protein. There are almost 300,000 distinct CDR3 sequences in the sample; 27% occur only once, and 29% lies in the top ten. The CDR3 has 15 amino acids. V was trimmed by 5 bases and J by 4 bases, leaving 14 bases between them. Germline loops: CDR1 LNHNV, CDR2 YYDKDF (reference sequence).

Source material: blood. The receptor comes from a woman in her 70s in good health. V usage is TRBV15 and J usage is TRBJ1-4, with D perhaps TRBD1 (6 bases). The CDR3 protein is CATSAEQGYNEKLFF. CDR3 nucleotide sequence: TGTGCCACCAGCGCCGAACAGGGCTATAATGAAAAACTGTTTTTT.